The T cell receptor (beta chain) under discussion was sequenced for a study of glioma-infiltrating T cells. Study results and caveats: Above-expected tissue-blood divergence occurred in all gliomas, most in low-grade ones.

This clonotype was recorded at least ten times. Its target is unknown. Using RNA template, CDR3s of TCR alpha and beta were amplified with iRepertoire arm-PCR. Tissue mRNA or PBMC total RNA, about 85-400 ng, went into one-step reverse transcription and amplification. TCRdb called the multiplex PCR reads again in MiXCR, with one record for every CDR3 protein. Among some 99,000 distinct CDR3 sequences, around a quarter were seen once, and the ten largest hold roughly 37%. CDR3 length: 14 amino acids. V was clipped by 2 bases and J by 5 bases, with 12 bases between them. Germline V gene data show CDR1 as MNHEY and CDR2 as SVGEGT.

The chain joins TRBV6-2 or TRBV6-3 to TRBJ1-2; D might be TRBD1 (6 bases). The sample comprised glioma tissue, nonneoplastic brain tissue, or PBMCs (not recorded which). The TCR comes from a human donor with low-grade glioma or glioblastoma, undergoing nonglioma brain surgery, or in good health (not recorded which). The chain's CDR3 is CASSYPRTEYGYTF. The CDR3 region has the DNA TGTGCCAGCAGTTACCCCAGGACAGAATATGGCTACACCTTC.